A single sample is the source of the 29 T cell receptor beta chains below, sequenced in a study of Ad26.COV2.S vaccination and SARS-CoV-2 variants. Treatment denoted: around 19 received Ad26.COV2.S at low or high dose, single or two shots; five or six received placebo; per-sample allocation not given. Sampling was performed 63 days after the first vaccine or placebo injection. Produced via immunoSEQ multiplex PCR; TCRdb's table is partial and in-frame only. The table has about 470,000 clones, about 90% seen once. This material consisted of peripheral blood, taken in a trial of Ad26.COV2.S vaccine versus placebo. Every receptor here comes from a person between 18 and 65 years old who received the Ad26.COV2.S COVID-19 vaccine or a placebo.

The rearrangement links TRBV25-1 to TRBJ2-2; D call uncertain. Germline CDR1 reads MGHDK; CDR2 reads SYGVNS. Trimming took off 0 bases at V and 1 base at J, with 9 bases between the two ends. This CDR3 region has 16 residues. The CDR3 region has the DNA TGTGCCAGCAGTGAATATGGGCGCCTGAACACCGGGGAGCTGTTTTTT. It encodes CASSEYGRLNTGELFF.

This chain links TRBV19 with TRBJ1-5; tentatively, D is TRBD1 (6 bases). V was cut by 8 bases and J by 3 bases, with 11 bases left in between. The CDR3 is 13 amino acids. Germline V gives CDR1 LNHDA, CDR2 SQIVND (reference sequence). CDR3 region: CASLGTYNQPQHF. Here the CDR3 DNA reads TGTGCCAGTCTAGGGACATACAATCAGCCCCAGCATTTT.

The chain uses TRBV15 and TRBJ2-1; D not resolved. The germline V gene has CDR1 LNHNV and CDR2 YYDKDF (reference sequence). This CDR3 has 16 amino acids. The ends were cut back, 0 bases at V and 10 bases at J, with 19 bases in the middle. The CDR3 DNA is TGTGCCACCAGCAGAGAGTCCACCTCCCCTGGAGAAGAGCAGTTCTTC. This translates into CATSRESTSPGEEQFF. The whole variable domain, filled in from reference TRBV15 and TRBJ2-1, reads DAMVIQNPRYQVTQFGKPVTLSCSQTLNHNVMYWYQQKSSQAPKLLFHYYDKDFNNEADTPDNFQSRRPNTSFCFLDIRSPGLGDTAMYLCATSRESTSPGEEQFFGPGTRLTVL.

The chain uses TRBV4-1 and TRBJ2-3; 8 bases align to TRBD1. The V gene end was trimmed by 2 bases and the J gene end by 5 bases; junction bases not matched to a gene: 12. This CDR3 has 17 amino acids. Germline CDR1 reads MGHRA; CDR2 reads YSYEKL. CDR3 sequence (DNA): TGCGCCAGCAGCCAACCCGACAGGGGCCCCACAGGAGATACGCAGTATTTT. Its protein product is CASSQPDRGPTGDTQYF.

This chain links TRBV18 with TRBJ2-5; D gene uncertain. The CDR3 is made up of 11 amino acids. Germline V gene sequence: CDR1 KGHSH, CDR2 LQKENI. The V gene lost 5 bases and the J gene lost 2 bases, with 3 bases spanning the gap. CDR3 DNA: TGTGCCAGCTCAGTACAAGAGACCCAGTACTTC. As protein: CASSVQETQYF.

This chain uses TRBV2 with TRBJ1-1; 9 positions match TRBD1. Germline CDR1 SNHLY, CDR2 FYNNEI. Losses at the gene ends were 8 bases for V and 3 bases for J; bases not matched to a gene: 13. The CDR3 length is 16 residues. The CDR3 sequence: CASDEGGGQGYTEAFF. CDR3 in DNA: TGTGCCAGCGATGAAGGGGGGGGACAGGGATACACTGAAGCTTTCTTT.

The V call is TRBV6-5, the J call TRBJ2-7; 8 bases align to TRBD2. This CDR3 has 15 residues. Germline V gives CDR1 MNHEY, CDR2 SVGAGI. V gave up 6 bases and J gave up 3 bases; unmatched junction bases: 10. The CDR3 is CASRYQREPFYEQYF. In nucleotides, the CDR3 is TGTGCCAGCAGATACCAGCGGGAGCCCTTCTACGAGCAGTACTTC.

V and J are TRBV2 and TRBJ2-7; possibly TRBD1 for D (6 bases). The CDR3 has 12 residues. Trimming left V 6 bases short and J 5 bases short, with 11 bases between. The germline gives CDR1 SNHLY, CDR2 FYNNEI. CDR3 in DNA: TGTGCCAGCAGCCGATACAGGGACGAGCAGTACTTC. It translates to CASSRYRDEQYF.

This chain joins TRBV7-2 and TRBJ2-1; no firm D call. The ends were cut back, 4 bases at V and 5 bases at J, with 15 bases in the middle. CDR3 length: 15 residues. Germline assignment: CDR1 SGHTA and CDR2 FQGNSA. The CDR3, as DNA: TGTGCCAGCAGCTCGAGAACCCCTCGGCACAATGAGCAGTTCTTC. Amino acid sequence: CASSSRTPRHNEQFF.

This clone came up once. The J gene is TRBJ1-1, the V gene TRBV7-9, with 11 bases aligning to TRBD1. The CDR3 runs to 18 residues. Per the germline V gene, CDR1 is SEHNR and CDR2 is FQNEAQ (reference sequence). The V gene end was trimmed by 5 bases and the J gene end by 1 base; junction bases not matched to a gene: 12. The CDR3: CASSPRSGTGGPNTEAFF. CDR3 DNA: TGTGCCAGCAGCCCCCGTTCCGGGACAGGGGGACCGAACACTGAAGCTTTCTTT.

The V call is TRBV6-6, the J call TRBJ1-2; maybe TRBD1 (6 bases). There are 14 residues in the CDR3. Germline V gene data show CDR1 as MNHNY and CDR2 as SVGAGI (reference sequence). V was trimmed by 7 bases and J by 6 bases, leaving 18 bases between them. The CDR3: CASIQEAGANGYTF. DNA for the CDR3: TGTGCCAGCATCCAAGAGGCAGGGGCGAATGGCTACACCTTC.

This sequence joins TRBV5-6 and TRBJ2-7, with D possibly TRBD1 on 6 matching bases. The germline V and J ends were trimmed by 4 bases and 2 bases, with 13 bases remaining between them. The CDR3 sequence is 14 residues long. CDR1 SGHDT and CDR2 YYEEEE come from the germline V gene. CDR3 sequence reads: CASSPLDSPYEQYF. Here the CDR3 DNA reads TGTGCCAGCAGCCCCCTGGACAGCCCCTACGAGCAGTACTTC.

V is TRBV19 and J is TRBJ1-6; no firm D call. V lost 7 bases and J 10 bases, leaving 11 bases between the germline ends. The CDR3 length is 12 residues. Per germline, CDR1 LNHDA and CDR2 SQIVND (reference sequence). The CDR3 spells CASNDYYSPLHF. As DNA, the CDR3 is TGTGCCAGTAATGACTACTACTCACCCCTCCACTTT.

This clone was picked up one time. This chain links TRBV5-1 with TRBJ2-1; 10 nucleotides agree with TRBD2. The length of the CDR3 is 14 residues. Germline CDR1 is SGHRS and CDR2 is YFSETQ. Losses at the gene ends were 8 bases for V and 6 bases for J; bases not matched to a gene: 8. The CDR3 reads CASKREGRSNEQFF. In nucleotides, the CDR3 is TGCGCCAGTAAGCGGGAGGGCCGGTCCAATGAGCAGTTCTTC.

The chain recombines TRBV6-2 or TRBV6-3 with TRBJ2-7, with TRBD1 matching over 9 bases. CDR3 length equals 14 residues. Germline loops: CDR1 MNHEY, CDR2 SVGEGT. With V trimmed by 4 bases and J by 5 bases, 6 bases remained unmatched. CDR3 sequence (DNA): TGTGCCAGCAGTTGGACAGGGGCTCTGGACGAGCAGTACTTC. Translation gives CASSWTGALDEQYF.

This chain connects TRBV28 to TRBJ2-5, with D maybe TRBD1 (5 bases). The length of the CDR3 is 15 residues. Trimming removed 4 bases from V and 2 bases from J, with 14 bases in between. Germline CDR1 MDHEN, CDR2 SYDVKM. The CDR3 is CASSSRTGAQETQYF. In DNA, the CDR3 is TGTGCCAGCAGTTCCCGCACTGGGGCGCAAGAGACCCAGTACTTC.

V gene TRBV7-9 combines with J gene TRBJ2-2; D call uncertain. This CDR3 contains 14 residues. Germline-derived CDR1 and CDR2 are SEHNR and FQNEAQ (reference sequence). V lost 4 bases to trimming and J lost 6 bases, with 12 bases between them. The CDR3: CASSSSLGPGELFF. CDR3 DNA sequence: TGTGCCAGCAGCTCGTCCTTGGGCCCCGGGGAGCTGTTTTTT.

The table lists this clone with a few counts. V and J are TRBV27 and TRBJ2-2; D is unclear. Trimming stripped 3 bases from V and 1 base from J, with 9 bases between. The CDR3 has 15 residues. The germline CDR1 and CDR2 sequences are MNHEY and SMNVEV (reference sequence). This chain's CDR3 is CASSFIRQNTGELFF. DNA for the CDR3: TGTGCCAGCAGTTTTATCAGGCAGAACACCGGGGAGCTGTTTTTT.

This chain uses TRBV19 with TRBJ2-7, with unresolved D. CDR3 size: 13 residues. V was cut by 5 bases and J by 2 bases, with 10 bases left in between. CDR1 LNHDA and CDR2 SQIVND come from the germline V gene (reference sequence). CDR3 sequence: CASSRGPAYEQYF. CDR3 DNA: TGTGCCAGTAGTCGAGGACCAGCCTACGAGCAGTACTTC.

The chain joins TRBV10-3 to TRBJ1-6, with D unclear. Trimming took off 5 bases at V and 10 bases at J, with 18 bases between the two ends. This CDR3 contains 15 residues. Germline V CDR1 and CDR2: ENHRY, SYGVKD. The chain's CDR3 is CAISREAAEQSPLHF. The CDR3 DNA reads as TGTGCCATCAGTCGAGAGGCGGCGGAGCAGTCACCCCTCCACTTT.

The gene calls are TRBV7-9 and TRBJ2-2; possibly TRBD1 for D (5 bases). The ends were cut back, 5 bases at V and 4 bases at J, with 11 bases in the middle. Germline CDR1 and CDR2: SEHNR and FQNEAQ (reference sequence). This CDR3 has 14 residues. As DNA, the CDR3 is TGTGCCAGCAGCCTCCCAGGGTTCACCGGGGAGCTGTTTTTT. The encoded protein is CASSLPGFTGELFF. Supplemented by reference TRBV7-9 and TRBJ2-2, the full variable domain reads DTGVSQNPRHKITKRGQNVTFRCDPISEHNRLYWYRQTLGQGPEFLTYFQNEAQLEKSRLLSDRFSAERPKGSFSTLEIQRTEQGDSAMYLCASSLPGFTGELFFGEGSRLTVL.

This sequence joins TRBV19 and TRBJ1-4; D may be TRBD1 (6 bases). The CDR3 covers 14 residues. V was shortened by 3 bases and J by 7 bases, with 12 bases between the two germline ends. Germline-derived CDR1 and CDR2 are LNHDA and SQIVND (reference sequence). The CDR3 is CASSIQGRGEKLFF. Here the CDR3 DNA reads TGTGCCAGTAGTATCCAGGGGAGGGGTGAAAAACTGTTTTTT. The whole variable domain, filled in from reference TRBV19 and TRBJ1-4, reads DGGITQSPKYLFRKEGQNVTLSCEQNLNHDAMYWYRQDPGQGLRLIYYSQIVNDFQKGDIAEGYSVSREKKESFPLTVTSAQKNPTAFYLCASSIQGRGEKLFFGSGTQLSVL.

The V gene is TRBV19, the J gene TRBJ2-7; D possibly uses TRBD1 or TRBD2 (5 bases each). CDR3 length: 14 residues. Germline CDR1 and CDR2: LNHDA and SQIVND (reference sequence). The V gene lost 5 bases and the J gene lost 6 bases, with 17 bases spanning the gap. The CDR3 region is CASSPSRAAGEQYF. Written as DNA, the CDR3 is TGTGCCAGTAGTCCCTCCAGGGCGGCGGGCGAGCAGTACTTC.

The chain is built from TRBV27 and TRBJ2-7; TRBD2 might be the D (6 bases). Germline V gene data show CDR1 as MNHEY and CDR2 as SMNVEV (reference sequence). V shed 7 bases and J shed 3 bases, with 13 bases lying between them. This CDR3 comprises 13 residues. In DNA form, the CDR3 reads TGTGCCAGCATGGCGTTGGGAGGCTACGAGCAGTACTTC. Translation: CASMALGGYEQYF.

J is TRBJ1-5 and V is TRBV12-3 or TRBV12-4; tentative D call: TRBD1 (5 bases). The CDR3 runs 13 residues. Trimming shortened V by 6 bases and J by 5 bases, and 11 bases separated the two germline ends. Here the CDR3 DNA reads TGTGCCAGCAGCCACTCGGGGGATCAGCCCCAGCATTTT. Its translation is CASSHSGDQPQHF.

V is TRBV10-1 and J is TRBJ2-1; 10 bases line up with TRBD1. In germline, CDR1 is WNHNN, CDR2 SYGVQD (reference sequence). After removal of 1 base from V and 9 bases from J, the junction contained 6 bases not matched to a gene. CDR3 size: 15 residues. In nucleotides, the CDR3 is TGCGCCAGCAGTGAGTACCCGGACAGGGGGGTTGAGCAGTTCTTC. As protein: CASSEYPDRGVEQFF.

This chain joins TRBV28 and TRBJ2-1; no definite D call. The CDR3 spans 14 residues. Germline V gene lookup returns CDR1 MDHEN and CDR2 SYDVKM. Trimming pared 2 bases from V and 3 bases from J, leaving 8 bases between. The CDR3 DNA reads as TGTGCCAGCAGTTTAGTTTTAGTCTACAATGAGCAGTTCTTC. Protein product: CASSLVLVYNEQFF.

This chain uses TRBV29-1 with TRBJ2-5; D remains ambiguous. Looked up from germline, CDR1 is SQVTM and CDR2 is ANQGSEA. Between the trimmed V and J ends, which lost 2 bases and 0 bases, there was a span of 10 bases. CDR3 length: 14 residues. Here the CDR3 reads CSVERRAYQETQYF. The DNA of the CDR3 is TGCAGCGTTGAAAGACGGGCCTACCAAGAGACCCAGTACTTC.

This chain links TRBV29-1 with TRBJ2-1; the D gene is possibly TRBD2 (5 bases). The CDR3 is made up of 13 amino acids. Germline V lookup: CDR1 SQVTM, CDR2 ANQGSEA. The V and J ends lost 5 bases and 0 bases respectively, with 8 bases between them. CDR3: CSVPLVSYNEQFF. The CDR3, as DNA: TGCAGCGTTCCACTAGTCTCCTACAATGAGCAGTTCTTC.